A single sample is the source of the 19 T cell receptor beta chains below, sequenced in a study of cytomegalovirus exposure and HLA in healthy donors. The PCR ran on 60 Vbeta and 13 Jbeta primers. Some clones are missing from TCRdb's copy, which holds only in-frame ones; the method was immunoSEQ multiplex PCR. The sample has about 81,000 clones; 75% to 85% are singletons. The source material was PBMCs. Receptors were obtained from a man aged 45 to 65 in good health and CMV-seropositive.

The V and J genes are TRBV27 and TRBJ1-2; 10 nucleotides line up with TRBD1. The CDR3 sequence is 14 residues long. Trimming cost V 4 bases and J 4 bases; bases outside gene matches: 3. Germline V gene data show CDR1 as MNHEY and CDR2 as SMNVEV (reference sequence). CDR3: CASSWTGGGYGYTF. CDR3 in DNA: TGTGCCAGCAGTTGGACAGGGGGAGGCTATGGCTACACCTTC.

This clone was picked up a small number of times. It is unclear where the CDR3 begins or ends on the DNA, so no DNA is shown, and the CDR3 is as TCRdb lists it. CDR3 in amino acids: CASSQDRRAGELFF. The V and J genes are TRBV14 and TRBJ2-2; the table's D call, TRBD2, has no DNA check behind it. Germline V gene sequence: CDR1 SGHDN, CDR2 FVKESK. The CDR3 has 14 amino acids, counting both end residues.

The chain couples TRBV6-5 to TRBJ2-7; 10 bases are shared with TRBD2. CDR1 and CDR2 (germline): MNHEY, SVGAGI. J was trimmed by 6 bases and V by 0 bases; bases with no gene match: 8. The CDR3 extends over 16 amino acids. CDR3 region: CASSYSWASGRSEQYF. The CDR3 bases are TGTGCCAGCAGTTACTCATGGGCTAGCGGGAGATCCGAGCAGTACTTC.

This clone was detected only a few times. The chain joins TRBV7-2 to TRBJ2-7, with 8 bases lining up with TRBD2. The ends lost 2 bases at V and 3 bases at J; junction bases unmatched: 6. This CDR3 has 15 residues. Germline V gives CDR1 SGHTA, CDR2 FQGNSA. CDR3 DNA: TGTGCCAGCAGCTTAAAGGGACTAGGACACTACGAGCAGTACTTC. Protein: CASSLKGLGHYEQYF.

CDR3 in DNA: TGCGCCAGCAGCTGGCAGGGCTCCGGCGGCGACGAGCAGTACTTC. Translating gives CASSWQGSGGDEQYF. The rearrangement links TRBV5-1 to TRBJ2-7, with D perhaps TRBD1 (5 bases). Germline loops: CDR1 SGHRS, CDR2 YFSETQ. The CDR3 consists of 15 residues. V was clipped by 3 bases and J by 5 bases, with 18 bases between them. Together with reference TRBV5-1 and TRBJ2-7, the CDR3 gives the full variable domain: KAGVTQTPRYLIKTRGQQVTLSCSPISGHRSVSWYQQTPGQGLQFLFEYFSETQRNKGNFPGRFSGRQFSNSRSEMNVSTLELGDSALYLCASSWQGSGGDEQYFGPGTRLTVT.

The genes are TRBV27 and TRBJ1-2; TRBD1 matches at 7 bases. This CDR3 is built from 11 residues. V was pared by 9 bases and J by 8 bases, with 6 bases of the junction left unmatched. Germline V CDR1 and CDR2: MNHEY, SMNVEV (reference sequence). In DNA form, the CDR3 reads TGTGCCAGTAAGAACAGGGGCGGCTACACCTTC. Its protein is CASKNRGGYTF.

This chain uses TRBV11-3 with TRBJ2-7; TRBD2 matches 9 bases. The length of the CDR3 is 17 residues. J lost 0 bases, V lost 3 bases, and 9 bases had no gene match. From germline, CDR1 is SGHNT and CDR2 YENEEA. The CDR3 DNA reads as TGTGCCAGCAGCTTGGCTGCTAGCGGGGCCTTCTCCTACGAGCAGTACTTC. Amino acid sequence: CASSLAASGAFSYEQYF. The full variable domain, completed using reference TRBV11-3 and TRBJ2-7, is EAGVVQSPRYKIIEKKQPVAFWCNPISGHNTLYWYLQNLGQGPELLIRYENEEAVDDSQLPKDRFSAERLKGVDSTLKIQPAELGDSAVYLCASSLAASGAFSYEQYFGPGTRLTVT.

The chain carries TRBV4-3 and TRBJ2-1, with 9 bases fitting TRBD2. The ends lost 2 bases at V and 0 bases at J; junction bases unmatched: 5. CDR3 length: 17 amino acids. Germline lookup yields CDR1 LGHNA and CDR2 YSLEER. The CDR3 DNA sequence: TGCGCCAGCAGCCAAAGGACTAGCGCGAGCTCCTACAATGAGCAGTTCTTC. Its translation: CASSQRTSASSYNEQFF.

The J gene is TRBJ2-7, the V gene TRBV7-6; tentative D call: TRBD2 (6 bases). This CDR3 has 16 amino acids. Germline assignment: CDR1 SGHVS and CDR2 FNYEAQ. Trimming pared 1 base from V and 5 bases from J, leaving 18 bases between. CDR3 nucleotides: TGTGCCAGCAGCTTAGGTATTAGCGGCCTTAGAAACGAGCAGTACTTC. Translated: CASSLGISGLRNEQYF.

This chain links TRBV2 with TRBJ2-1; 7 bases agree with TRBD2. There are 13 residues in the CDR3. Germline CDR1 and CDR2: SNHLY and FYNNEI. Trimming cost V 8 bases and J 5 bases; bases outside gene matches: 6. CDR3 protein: CASGRESHNEQFF. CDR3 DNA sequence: TGTGCCAGCGGGCGGGAGAGCCACAATGAGCAGTTCTTC.

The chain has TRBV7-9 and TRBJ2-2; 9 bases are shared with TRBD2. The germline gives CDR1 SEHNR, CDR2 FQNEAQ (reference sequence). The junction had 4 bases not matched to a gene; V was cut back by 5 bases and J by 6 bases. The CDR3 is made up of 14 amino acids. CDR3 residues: CASSGGLASGELFF. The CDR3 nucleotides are TGTGCCAGCAGCGGCGGACTAGCGTCCGGGGAGCTGTTTTTT.

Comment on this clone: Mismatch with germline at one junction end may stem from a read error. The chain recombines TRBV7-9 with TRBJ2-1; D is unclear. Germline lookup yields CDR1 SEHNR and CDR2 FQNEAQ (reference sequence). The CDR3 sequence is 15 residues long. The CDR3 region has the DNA TGTTCCAGCAGCTCGACTCGAACCAACTACAATGAGCAGTTCTTC. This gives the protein CSSSSTRTNYNEQFF.

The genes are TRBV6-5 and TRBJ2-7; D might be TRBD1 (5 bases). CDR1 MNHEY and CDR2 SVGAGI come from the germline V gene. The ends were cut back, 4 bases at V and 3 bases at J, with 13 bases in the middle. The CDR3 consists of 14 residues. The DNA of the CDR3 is TGTGCCAGCAGTTTCAGGGCCCCCAGCTACGAGCAGTACTTC. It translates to CASSFRAPSYEQYF.

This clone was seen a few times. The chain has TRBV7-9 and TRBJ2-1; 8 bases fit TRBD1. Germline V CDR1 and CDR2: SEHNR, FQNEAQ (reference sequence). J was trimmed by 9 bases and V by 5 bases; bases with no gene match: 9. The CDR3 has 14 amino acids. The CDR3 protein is CASSPPDRVREQFF. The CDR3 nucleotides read TGTGCCAGCAGCCCCCCGGACAGGGTGCGTGAGCAGTTCTTC.

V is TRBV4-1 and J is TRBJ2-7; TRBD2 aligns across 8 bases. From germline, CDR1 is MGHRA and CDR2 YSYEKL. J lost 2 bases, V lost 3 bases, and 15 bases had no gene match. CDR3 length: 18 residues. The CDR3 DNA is TGCGCCAGCAGCCAGACTGTGCTCCGAGCGGGAGTGGCCTACGAGCAGTACTTC. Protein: CASSQTVLRAGVAYEQYF.

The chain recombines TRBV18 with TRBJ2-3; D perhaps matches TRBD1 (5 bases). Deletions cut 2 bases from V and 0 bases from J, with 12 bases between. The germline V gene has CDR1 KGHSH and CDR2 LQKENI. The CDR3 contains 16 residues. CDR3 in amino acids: CASSPWGGGSTDTQYF. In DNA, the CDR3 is TGTGCCAGCTCACCATGGGGCGGTGGTAGCACAGATACGCAGTATTTT.

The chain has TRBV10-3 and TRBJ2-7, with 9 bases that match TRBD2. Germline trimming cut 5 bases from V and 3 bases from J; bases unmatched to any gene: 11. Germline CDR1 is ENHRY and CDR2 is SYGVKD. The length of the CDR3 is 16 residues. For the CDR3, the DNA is TGTGCCATCAGTCCTACCGGGGCGGGGGGGGACTACGAGCAGTACTTC. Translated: CAISPTGAGGDYEQYF.

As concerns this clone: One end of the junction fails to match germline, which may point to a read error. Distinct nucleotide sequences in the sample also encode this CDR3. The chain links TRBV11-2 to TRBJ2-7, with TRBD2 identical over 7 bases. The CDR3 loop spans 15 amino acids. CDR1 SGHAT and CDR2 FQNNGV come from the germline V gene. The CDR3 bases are TGTGCCAGCAGCTTTTCCGGCGGGAGTTTGTACGAACAGTACTTC. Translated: CASSFSGGSLYEQYF.

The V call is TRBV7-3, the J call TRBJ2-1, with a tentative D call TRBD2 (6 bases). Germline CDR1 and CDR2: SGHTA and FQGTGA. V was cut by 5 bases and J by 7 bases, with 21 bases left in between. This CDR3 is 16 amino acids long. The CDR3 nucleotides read TGTGCCAGCAGCCCCTCGGGGTGGCGGGAAATGAATGAGCAGTTCTTC. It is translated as CASSPSGWREMNEQFF.